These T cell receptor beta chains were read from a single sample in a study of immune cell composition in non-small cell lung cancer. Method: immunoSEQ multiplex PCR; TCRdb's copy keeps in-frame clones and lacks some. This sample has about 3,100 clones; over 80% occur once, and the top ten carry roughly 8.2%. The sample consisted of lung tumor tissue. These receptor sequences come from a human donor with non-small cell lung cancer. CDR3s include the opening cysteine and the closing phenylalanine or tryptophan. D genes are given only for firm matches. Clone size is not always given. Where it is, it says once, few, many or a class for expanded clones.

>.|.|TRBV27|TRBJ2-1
TGTGCCAGCAGTTTATCGTGGGACTTTTTCAATGAGCAGTTCTTC
CASSLSWDFFNEQFF
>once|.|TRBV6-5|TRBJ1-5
TGTGCCAGCAGACAGGGACACCCAGATCAGCCCCAGCATTTT
CASRQGHPDQPQHF
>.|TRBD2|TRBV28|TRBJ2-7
TGTGCCAGCACATCCGCCCCGGGCGTCCTAGCGGGAGGTTCCTACGAGCAGTACTTC
CASTSAPGVLAGGSYEQYF
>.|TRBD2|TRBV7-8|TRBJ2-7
TGTGCCAGCAGCCCGGGACTAGCGGACGACGAGCAGTACTTC
CASSPGLADDEQYF
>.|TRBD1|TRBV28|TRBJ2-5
TGTGCCAGCAGCCCCCCGACAGGGTGGAAGACCCAGTACTTC
CASSPPTGWKTQYF
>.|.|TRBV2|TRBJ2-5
TGTGCCAGCAGTGAATCCGGACTAACGGAGACCCAGTACTTC
CASSESGLTETQYF
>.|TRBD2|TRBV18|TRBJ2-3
TGTGCCAGCTCACCAGGGAGCGGGAGAACAGATACGCAGTATTTT
CASSPGSGRTDTQYF
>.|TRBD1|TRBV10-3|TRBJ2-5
TGTGCCATCAGGACGGACAGGGGGCATGAGACCCAGTACTTC
CAIRTDRGHETQYF
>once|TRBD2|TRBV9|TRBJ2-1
TGTGCCAGCAGCGATAGGACTAGCGGGACTGGCAATGAGCAGTTCTTC
CASSDRTSGTGNEQFF
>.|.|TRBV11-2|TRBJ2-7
TGTGCCAGCAGCAAACAGCTGATCTACGAGCAGTACTTC
CASSKQLIYEQYF
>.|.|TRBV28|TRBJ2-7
TGTGCCAGCAGTCTCCACGCGTGGGGCGGTATCTCCTACGAGCAGTACTTC
CASSLHAWGGISYEQYF
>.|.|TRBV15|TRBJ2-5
TGTGCCACCAGCAGACTTTCCGGAGGAGAGACCCAGTACTTC
CATSRLSGGETQYF
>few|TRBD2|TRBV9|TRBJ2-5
TGTGCCAGCAGCCGACTAGCGGGGAGCCAAGAGACCCAGTACTTC
CASSRLAGSQETQYF
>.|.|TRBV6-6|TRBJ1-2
TGTGCCAGCAGATCCGGGACATATAACTATGGCTACACCTTC
CASRSGTYNYGYTF
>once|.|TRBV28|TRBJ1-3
TGTGCCAGCAGTTCTTCAGGGACCGGGAGGCGGGGAAACACCATATATTTT
CASSSSGTGRRGNTIYF
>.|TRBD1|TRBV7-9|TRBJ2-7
TGTGCCAGCAGCTTTGGGGGACAGGGGTTTGGCGAGCAGTACTTC
CASSFGGQGFGEQYF
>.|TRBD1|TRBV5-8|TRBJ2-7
TGTGCCAGCAGCTTGAGGCCACAGGGGCCGTATTGGGGGGAGCAGTACTTC
CASSLRPQGPYWGEQYF
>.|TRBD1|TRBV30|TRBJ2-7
TGTGCCTGGAGGGACAGGGGGCGCGACGAGCAGTACTTC
CAWRDRGRDEQYF
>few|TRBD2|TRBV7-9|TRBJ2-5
TGTGCCAGCCAATGGGGTCGACTAGCGGAAGGGGAGACCCAGTACTTC
CASQWGRLAEGETQYF
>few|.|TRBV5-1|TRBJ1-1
TGCGCCAGCAGCTTGCGGGGGGGGAACACTGAAGCTTTCTTT
CASSLRGGNTEAFF